Each of the 32 T cell receptor beta chains below was sequenced from the same sample in a study of T cell responses to AZD1222 COVID-19 vaccine. TCRdb keeps only in-frame clones here, not all; method: immunoSEQ multiplex PCR. The sample has 130,000 to 150,000 clones; about 86% are singletons. The starting material was peripheral blood, obtained 28 days after the second AZD1222 dose. Receptor source: an adult who received the AZD1222 COVID-19 vaccine.

The chain employs TRBV15 and TRBJ1-2, with TRBD1 as a possible D gene (5 bases). This CDR3 region has 15 residues. Germline assignment: CDR1 LNHNV and CDR2 YYDKDF (reference sequence). V was cut by 5 bases and J by 4 bases, with 17 bases left in between. CDR3 coding DNA: TGTGCCACCAGCGGGGGGGGAGAAACCCTCTATGGCTACACCTTC. Protein product: CATSGGGETLYGYTF.

The CDR3 coding sequence is TGTGCCAGCAGTCCTCTCCTCACAGCCCCTCACACCGGGGAGCTGTTTTTT. The encoded protein is CASSPLLTAPHTGELFF. The V call is TRBV27, the J call TRBJ2-2; D ambiguous. Trimming left V 5 bases short and J 3 bases short, with 19 bases between. Germline V gives CDR1 MNHEY, CDR2 SMNVEV (reference sequence). The length of the CDR3 is 17 residues.

The chain employs TRBV19 and TRBJ1-4; D is unresolved. The V gene's germline CDR1 is LNHDA and CDR2 SQIVND (reference sequence). The CDR3 sequence is 14 residues long. V was trimmed by 5 bases and J by 8 bases, leaving 15 bases between them. DNA of the CDR3: TGTGCCAGTAGTCTCCACTGGACGGCAGAAAAACTGTTTTTT. Amino acids: CASSLHWTAEKLFF.

The genes are TRBV3-1 (or the pseudogene TRBV3-2) and TRBJ2-5, with D tentatively TRBD2 (5 bases). CDR1 is LGHDT and CDR2 is YNNKEL in the germline V gene (reference sequence). With 1 base removed from V and 4 bases from J, the gap between germline ends came to 13 bases. The CDR3 extends over 15 amino acids. The chain's CDR3 is CASSQALSERETQYF. CDR3 nucleotide sequence: TGTGCCAGCAGCCAAGCCCTTAGCGAGAGAGAGACCCAGTACTTC.

The chain is built from TRBV5-6 and TRBJ2-7; D uncertain. The CDR3 totals 11 residues. Trimming removed 8 bases from V and 2 bases from J, with 8 bases in between. The germline V gene encodes CDR1 SGHDT and CDR2 YYEEEE. The CDR3 is CASRNTYEQYF. The CDR3 nucleotides read TGTGCCAGTCGTAACACCTACGAGCAGTACTTC.

This clone was observed once. This chain links TRBV3-1 (or the pseudogene TRBV3-2) with TRBJ1-3; D perhaps matches TRBD1 (5 bases). Germline CDR1 is LGHDT and CDR2 is YNNKEL (reference sequence). Trimming shortened V by 4 bases and J by 0 bases, and 7 bases separated the two germline ends. The CDR3 is made up of 14 amino acids. The DNA of the CDR3 is TGTGCCAGCAGCCTAGGGGCCTCTGGAAACACCATATATTTT. Translating it yields CASSLGASGNTIYF.

The chain recombines TRBV27 with TRBJ1-5; D uncertain. The V end lost 7 bases, the J end lost 3 bases, and 16 bases lay between the germline ends. The CDR3 is 15 residues long. Germline CDR1 MNHEY, CDR2 SMNVEV (reference sequence). The CDR3 DNA follows: TGTGCCAGCAAGGAGGGCCTTCTAATCAATCAGCCCCAGCATTTT. It yields the protein CASKEGLLINQPQHF.

V and J are TRBV5-1 and TRBJ2-3; 7 bases are a match to TRBD1. This CDR3 comprises 14 residues. Germline values: CDR1 SGHRS, CDR2 YFSETQ. The ends lost 4 bases at V and 0 bases at J; junction bases unmatched: 2. CDR3 coding DNA: TGCGCCAGCAGCCGGGACAGCAGCACAGATACGCAGTATTTT. It codes for CASSRDSSTDTQYF.

The V gene is TRBV19, the J gene TRBJ2-6; the match to TRBD1 covers 7 bases. The CDR3 is 18 residues long. The ends lost 3 bases at V and 3 bases at J; junction bases unmatched: 11. Germline V gene lookup returns CDR1 LNHDA and CDR2 SQIVND (reference sequence). The CDR3 loop reads CASSIKGGGLGGANVLTF. The CDR3 DNA reads as TGTGCCAGTAGTATCAAAGGGGGCGGCCTCGGTGGGGCCAACGTCCTGACTTTC.

A few counts support this clone. The rearrangement joins TRBV5-6 to TRBJ2-7, with 9 bases fitting TRBD1. CDR1 and CDR2 (germline): SGHDT, YYEEEE. V lost 4 bases and J lost 2; bases outside the gene matches: 4. CDR3 length: 14 amino acids. The CDR3 loop is CASSPGTGTYEQYF. In nucleotides, the CDR3 is TGTGCCAGCAGCCCAGGGACAGGGACCTACGAGCAGTACTTC. The whole variable domain, filled in from reference TRBV5-6 and TRBJ2-7, reads DAGVTQSPTHLIKTRGQQVTLRCSPKSGHDTVSWYQQALGQGPQFIFQYYEEEERQRGNFPDRFSGHQFPNYSSELNVNALLLGDSALYLCASSPGTGTYEQYFGPGTRLTVT.

This clone was observed once. The CDR3 nucleotides read TGTGCCAGCAGCCAAGATCTACCAAGGTGGGGTTACGAGCAGTACTTC. Translated, it gives CASSQDLPRWGYEQYF. The chain is built from TRBV3-1 (or the pseudogene TRBV3-2) and TRBJ2-7; D is uncertain. Looked up from germline, CDR1 is LGHDT and CDR2 is YNNKEL (reference sequence). The CDR3 consists of 16 residues. V was trimmed by 0 bases and J by 4 bases, leaving 16 bases between them.

There are a few counts of this clone. In the same sample, other DNA sequences code for this CDR3. This chain joins TRBV27 and TRBJ2-2; 11 bases match TRBD2. Germline V gene lookup returns CDR1 MNHEY and CDR2 SMNVEV (reference sequence). V dropped 6 bases and J dropped 5; count of bases not matched to a gene: 2. The CDR3 is made up of 14 amino acids. The chain's CDR3 is CASRLAGGTGELFF. The DNA of the CDR3 is TGTGCCAGCAGGCTAGCGGGGGGAACCGGGGAGCTGTTTTTT.

In its sample, this clone was seen once. Sequence at one end of the junction differs from germline and may be a read error. This chain uses TRBV5-1 with TRBJ2-7; the D gene is possibly TRBD2 (6 bases). The CDR3 consists of 14 residues. Germline lookup yields CDR1 SGHRS and CDR2 YFSETQ. The CDR3 region is CAGSFSGNSYEQYF. In DNA, the CDR3 is TGCGCCGGCAGCTTTAGCGGAAACTCCTACGAGCAGTACTTC.

This clone was seen only a few times. J is TRBJ2-7 and V is TRBV10-3; 10 bases are shared with TRBD2. This CDR3 region has 14 residues. The V and J ends lost 7 bases and 5 bases, in that order; junction bases with no gene match: 8. Germline CDR1 is ENHRY and CDR2 is SYGVKD. The CDR3: CAITPGTSDDEQYF. The CDR3 DNA is TGTGCCATCACCCCCGGGACTAGCGATGACGAGCAGTACTTC.

The rearrangement uses TRBV6-1 and TRBJ1-2, with TRBD1 matching 10 bases. This CDR3 comprises 15 residues. V lost 3 bases and J lost 3; bases outside the gene matches: 4. The germline V gene encodes CDR1 MNHNS and CDR2 SASEGT. CDR3 in DNA: TGTGCCAGCAGTGACCGGGACAGGGGCCACTATGGCTACACCTTC. It translates to CASSDRDRGHYGYTF.

V and J are TRBV27 and TRBJ1-2; D is possibly TRBD1 (6 bases). Germline lookup yields CDR1 MNHEY and CDR2 SMNVEV (reference sequence). V gave up 3 bases and J gave up 6 bases, with 11 bases separating them. CDR3 length: 13 residues. The CDR3 sequence is CASSFIQGHGYTF. The CDR3 DNA follows: TGTGCCAGCAGTTTTATCCAGGGGCATGGCTACACCTTC.

CDR3 protein: CSASQAYEQYF. The CDR3 DNA follows: TGCAGTGCTAGTCAGGCCTACGAGCAGTACTTC. The genes are TRBV20-1 and TRBJ2-7; the D is unclear. Between the trimmed V and J ends, which lost 3 bases and 2 bases, there was a span of 5 bases. Germline loops: CDR1 DFQATT, CDR2 SNEGSKA (reference sequence). This CDR3 region has 11 residues.

The chain employs TRBV19 and TRBJ2-2; 10 nucleotides line up with TRBD1. The length of the CDR3 is 14 residues. CDR1 and CDR2 (germline): LNHDA, SQIVND (reference sequence). V lost 5 bases to trimming and J lost 4 bases; unmatched junction nucleotides: 1. In DNA, the CDR3 is TGTGCCAGTAGTGGGGACAGGGGCACCGGGGAGCTGTTTTTT. Protein sequence: CASSGDRGTGELFF.

This clone was counted only a few times. As DNA, the CDR3 is TGTGCCTGGAGTGTACGCCGACACAGCATCTACGAGCAGTACTTC. Residues: CAWSVRRHSIYEQYF. The chain has TRBV30 and TRBJ2-7; no clear D. This CDR3 is 15 amino acids long. Germline assignment: CDR1 GTSNPN and CDR2 SVGIG (reference sequence). Trimming pared 0 bases from V and 3 bases from J, leaving 15 bases between. Drawing the rest from reference TRBV30 and TRBJ2-7, the complete variable domain is SQTIHQWPATLVQPVGSPLSLECTVEGTSNPNLYWYRQAAGRGLQLLFYSVGIGQISSEVPQNLSASRPQDRQFILSSKKLLLSDSGFYLCAWSVRRHSIYEQYFGPGTRLTVT.

This clone was detected only a few times. The chain is built from TRBV5-1 and TRBJ2-3, with D possibly being TRBD1 (6 bases). CDR3 size: 12 residues. V gave up 2 bases and J gave up 8 bases, with 9 bases separating them. Germline values: CDR1 SGHRS, CDR2 YFSETQ. The CDR3 is CASSFDRTTQYF. Here the CDR3 DNA reads TGCGCCAGCAGCTTCGACAGGACTACGCAGTATTTT.

This chain uses TRBV9 with TRBJ2-2; a possible D gene is TRBD1 (6 bases). Germline CDR1 reads SGDLS; CDR2 reads YYNGEE. Between the trimmed V and J ends, which lost 6 bases and 3 bases, there was a span of 15 bases. CDR3 length: 15 residues. CDR3 amino acids: CASKGEGGYTGELFF. CDR3 nucleotide sequence: TGTGCCAGCAAGGGAGAAGGGGGTTACACCGGGGAGCTGTTTTTT.

The chain recombines TRBV14 with TRBJ1-6, with TRBD1 identical over 9 bases. This CDR3 spans 16 amino acids. The V and J ends lost 2 bases and 9 bases, in that order; junction bases with no gene match: 8. CDR1 is SGHDN, CDR2 FVKESK, per germline. The CDR3 loop reads CASSQPPGQGLSPLHF. For the CDR3, the DNA is TGTGCCAGCAGCCAACCTCCGGGACAGGGCCTTTCACCCCTCCACTTT.

The J gene is TRBJ2-5, the V gene TRBV7-9; no clear D. CDR1 is SEHNR, CDR2 FQNEAQ, per germline (reference sequence). The ends were cut back, 2 bases at V and 0 bases at J, with 4 bases in the middle. This CDR3 has 13 residues. The CDR3 sequence is CASSLRDQETQYF. In DNA form, the CDR3 reads TGTGCCAGCAGCTTAAGGGACCAAGAGACCCAGTACTTC. Supplemented by reference TRBV7-9 and TRBJ2-5, the full variable domain reads DTGVSQNPRHKITKRGQNVTFRCDPISEHNRLYWYRQTLGQGPEFLTYFQNEAQLEKSRLLSDRFSAERPKGSFSTLEIQRTEQGDSAMYLCASSLRDQETQYFGPGTRLLVL.

This clone was recorded a few times. The CDR3 region has the DNA TGTGCCAGCAGTTACTTGGATGGGAGGACTGAAGCTTTCTTT. As protein: CASSYLDGRTEAFF. The rearrangement links TRBV6-5 to TRBJ1-1; D is ambiguous. The CDR3 totals 14 residues. From germline, CDR1 is MNHEY and CDR2 SVGAGI. Trimming left V 1 base short and J 5 bases short, with 11 bases between.

The chain has TRBV29-1 and TRBJ1-5; 9 bases match TRBD1. The trim removed 6 bases at V and 4 bases at J, leaving 4 bases unmatched. This CDR3 comprises 13 residues. CDR1 is SQVTM, CDR2 ANQGSEA, per germline. Here the CDR3 DNA reads TGCAGCGTGAGGGACAGGGAAAATCAGCCCCAGCATTTT. Its translation: CSVRDRENQPQHF.

The chain employs TRBV5-6 and TRBJ2-7; possibly TRBD2 for D (5 bases). Trimming shortened V by 4 bases and J by 3 bases, and 20 bases separated the two germline ends. Germline CDR1 SGHDT, CDR2 YYEEEE. The CDR3 extends over 16 amino acids. CDR3 in DNA: TGTGCCAGCAGCCCTTTCGTTGGGCGGGTGGTCTACGAGCAGTACTTC. Protein sequence: CASSPFVGRVVYEQYF.

J is TRBJ2-1 and V is TRBV5-1; D uncertain. Trimming shortened V by 4 bases and J by 8 bases, and 7 bases separated the two germline ends. This CDR3 contains 11 residues. The germline V gene encodes CDR1 SGHRS and CDR2 YFSETQ. The CDR3 sequence is CASSLTYEQFF. The CDR3 nucleotides are TGCGCCAGCAGCCTGACCTATGAGCAGTTCTTC.

This clone was recorded once. The J gene is TRBJ1-1, the V gene TRBV18; 7 nucleotides agree with TRBD1. V shed 6 bases, J shed 11 bases, and the junction held 6 bases outside the gene matches. This CDR3 spans 11 amino acids. Per germline, CDR1 KGHSH and CDR2 LQKENI. The CDR3 DNA reads as TGTGCCAGCTCTTGGGGGACAGACGCTTTCTTT. Amino acids: CASSWGTDAFF.

V is TRBV18 and J is TRBJ1-5, with D perhaps matching TRBD1 (6 bases). Germline V gene sequence: CDR1 KGHSH, CDR2 LQKENI. This CDR3 region has 13 residues. V lost 4 bases and J lost 7, with 11 bases in between. The CDR3 DNA reads as TGTGCCAGCTCACTACAGGGAGGGCAGCCCCAGCATTTT. It codes for CASSLQGGQPQHF.

This rearrangement joins TRBV24-1 to TRBJ2-2; D not resolved. Germline lookup yields CDR1 KGHDR and CDR2 SFDVKD. The CDR3 is 17 amino acids. Trimming removed 4 bases at V and 4 bases at J, with 18 bases between. CDR3 residues: CATSDRNRGSSTGELFF. DNA of the CDR3: TGTGCCACCAGTGACCGCAACCGCGGATCGTCCACCGGGGAGCTGTTTTTT.

There are a few counts of this clone. The gene calls are TRBV5-1 and TRBJ2-1; no firm D call. Germline-derived CDR1 and CDR2 are SGHRS and YFSETQ. V shed 1 base and J shed 6 bases, with 14 bases lying between them. The CDR3 covers 15 residues. CDR3 region: CASSLRAVSGNEQFF. For the CDR3, the DNA is TGCGCCAGCAGCTTGCGGGCCGTCTCGGGCAATGAGCAGTTCTTC.

This chain connects TRBV10-3 to TRBJ2-5, with 8 bases that match TRBD2. V shed 5 bases, J shed 5 bases, and the junction held 7 bases outside the gene matches. CDR3 length: 14 amino acids. CDR1 is ENHRY, CDR2 SYGVKD, per germline. The chain's CDR3 is CAISTSGSKETQYF. For the CDR3, the DNA is TGTGCCATCAGTACTAGCGGCAGTAAGGAGACCCAGTACTTC.